The clone carrying this T cell receptor (beta chain) was seen a few times. Sequencing was performed with immunoSEQ multiplex PCR; in TCRdb, only in-frame clones are kept and a portion is missing. The table records some 170,000 clones, about 95% of them present only once. This sample stems from a study of control samples from healthy donors and cancer patients. The V and J ends lost 6 bases and 3 bases respectively, with 9 bases between them. The CDR3 loop spans 13 amino acids. In germline, CDR1 is MNHEY, CDR2 SVGAGI. V gene TRBV6-5 combines with J gene TRBJ1-5; perhaps TRBD1 as D (6 bases). The origin of this receptor is a man aged 60 to 75 with colorectal cancer. The sequencing sample was made of PBMCs. CDR3 amino acids: CASSRGLNQPQHF. CDR3 DNA sequence: TGTGCCAGCAGCAGGGGCCTCAATCAGCCCCAGCATTTT.